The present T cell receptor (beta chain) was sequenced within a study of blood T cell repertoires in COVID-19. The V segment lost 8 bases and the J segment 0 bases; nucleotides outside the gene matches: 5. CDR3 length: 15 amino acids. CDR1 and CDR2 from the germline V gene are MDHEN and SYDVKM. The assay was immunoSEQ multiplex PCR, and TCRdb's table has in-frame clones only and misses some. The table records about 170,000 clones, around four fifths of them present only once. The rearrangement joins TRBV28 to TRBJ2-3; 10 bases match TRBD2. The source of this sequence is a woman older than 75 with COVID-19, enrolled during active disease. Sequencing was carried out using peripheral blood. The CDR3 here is CASDGLADSTDTQYF. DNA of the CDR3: TGTGCCAGCGATGGACTAGCGGACAGCACAGATACGCAGTATTTT.